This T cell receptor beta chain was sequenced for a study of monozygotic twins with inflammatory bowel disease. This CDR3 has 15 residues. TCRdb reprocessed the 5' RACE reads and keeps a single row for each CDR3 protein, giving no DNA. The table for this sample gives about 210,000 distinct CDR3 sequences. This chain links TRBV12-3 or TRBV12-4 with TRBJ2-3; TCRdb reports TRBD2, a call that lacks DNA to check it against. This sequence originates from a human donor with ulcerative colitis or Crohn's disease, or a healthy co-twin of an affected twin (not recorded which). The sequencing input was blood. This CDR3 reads CASSLGGRGTDTQYF.